One and the same sample provided the 5 T cell receptor beta chains below, sequenced in a study of OX40 agonist ivuxolimab in advanced cancers. Here immunoSEQ multiplex PCR was the method, and the copy in TCRdb shows in-frame clones only, minus some. This sample has around 130,000 clones, with around 95% found just once. The sample consisted of CD4+ or CD8+ T cells sorted from blood, taken in a trial of the OX40 agonist ivuxolimab. The receptors were sampled from an adult with an advanced solid tumor such as melanoma, head and neck, liver or kidney cancer.

The chain couples TRBV15 to TRBJ2-7; 7 nucleotides match TRBD2. The CDR3 spans 15 residues. Germline V lookup: CDR1 LNHNV, CDR2 YYDKDF (reference sequence). Trimming cost V 1 base and J 2 bases; bases outside gene matches: 5. The CDR3 nucleotides read TGTGCCACCAGCAGAGGGGCTAGCGGCCCCTACGAGCAGTACTTC. Amino acid sequence: CATSRGASGPYEQYF.

The chain couples TRBV7-2 to TRBJ2-4; D might be TRBD2 (5 bases). Trimming stripped 3 bases from V and 3 bases from J, with 12 bases between. CDR3 length equals 15 residues. CDR1 is SGHTA, CDR2 FQGNSA, per germline. The CDR3 spells CASSLGALGKNIQYF. For the CDR3, the DNA is TGTGCCAGCAGCTTGGGAGCCCTCGGCAAAAACATTCAGTACTTC.

The chain has TRBV5-4 and TRBJ1-2; the D is unclear. The CDR3 length is 14 residues. Between the trimmed V and J ends, which lost 4 bases and 3 bases, there was a span of 13 bases. CDR1 SGHNT and CDR2 YYREEE come from the germline V gene (reference sequence). The CDR3 DNA sequence: TGTGCCAGCAGCGTGGGGAGAAACGACTATGGCTACACCTTC. Translated: CASSVGRNDYGYTF.

In its sample, this clone was seen a few times. The chain links TRBV6-6 to TRBJ1-1; 8 bases are a match to TRBD1. V gave up 5 bases and J gave up 0 bases; unmatched junction bases: 5. This CDR3 region has 15 residues. CDR1 MNHNY and CDR2 SVGAGI come from the germline V gene (reference sequence). CDR3 loop: CASSITGGLNTEAFF. The CDR3 DNA sequence: TGTGCCAGCAGTATCACAGGGGGTTTGAACACTGAAGCTTTCTTT.

The chain links TRBV5-1 to TRBJ1-1; 10 nucleotides match TRBD1. V was clipped by 4 bases and J by 5 bases; unmatched bases: 8. The germline gives CDR1 SGHRS, CDR2 YFSETQ. This CDR3 is 15 amino acids long. The CDR3 DNA sequence: TGCGCCAGCAGCAACCTGGGACAGGGGAGAACTGAAGCTTTCTTT. Amino acid sequence: CASSNLGQGRTEAFF.